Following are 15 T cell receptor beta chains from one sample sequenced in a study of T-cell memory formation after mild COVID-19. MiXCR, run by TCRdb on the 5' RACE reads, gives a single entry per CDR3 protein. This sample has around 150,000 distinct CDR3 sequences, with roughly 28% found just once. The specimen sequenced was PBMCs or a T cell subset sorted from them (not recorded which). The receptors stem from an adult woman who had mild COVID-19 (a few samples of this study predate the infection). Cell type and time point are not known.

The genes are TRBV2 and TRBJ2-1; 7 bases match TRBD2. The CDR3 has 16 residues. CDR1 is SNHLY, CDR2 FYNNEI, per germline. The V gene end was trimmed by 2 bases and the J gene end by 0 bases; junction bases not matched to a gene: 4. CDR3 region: CASSEWEGISYNEQFF. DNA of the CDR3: TGTGCCAGCAGTGAATGGGAGGGGATCTCCTACAATGAGCAGTTCTTC.

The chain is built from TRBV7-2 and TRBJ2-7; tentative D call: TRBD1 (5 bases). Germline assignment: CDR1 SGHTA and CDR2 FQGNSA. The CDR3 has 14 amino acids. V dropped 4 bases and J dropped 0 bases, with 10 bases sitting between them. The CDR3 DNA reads TGTGCCAGCAGCTCGTCAGGGTACTCCTACGAGCAGTACTTC. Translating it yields CASSSSGYSYEQYF.

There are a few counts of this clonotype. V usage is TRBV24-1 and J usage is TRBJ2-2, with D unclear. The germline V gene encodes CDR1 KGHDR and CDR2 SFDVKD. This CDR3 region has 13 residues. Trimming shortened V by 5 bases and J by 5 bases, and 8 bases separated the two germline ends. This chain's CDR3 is CATSAIGTGELFF. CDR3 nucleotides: TGTGCCACCAGTGCAATCGGGACCGGGGAGCTGTTTTTT.

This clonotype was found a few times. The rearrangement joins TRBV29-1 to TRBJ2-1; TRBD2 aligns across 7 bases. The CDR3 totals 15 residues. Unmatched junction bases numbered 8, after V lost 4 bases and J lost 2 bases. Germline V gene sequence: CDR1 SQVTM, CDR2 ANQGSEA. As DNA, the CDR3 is TGCAGCGTTGCCCGGGACTACACCGCCTACAATGAGCAGTTCTTC. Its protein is CSVARDYTAYNEQFF.

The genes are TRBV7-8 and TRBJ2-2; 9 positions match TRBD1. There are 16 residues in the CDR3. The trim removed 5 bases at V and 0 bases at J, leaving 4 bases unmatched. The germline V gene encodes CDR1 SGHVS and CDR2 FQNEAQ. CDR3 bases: TGTGCCAGCAGCCCACAGGGGGCAGCGAACACCGGGGAGCTGTTTTTT. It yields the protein CASSPQGAANTGELFF.

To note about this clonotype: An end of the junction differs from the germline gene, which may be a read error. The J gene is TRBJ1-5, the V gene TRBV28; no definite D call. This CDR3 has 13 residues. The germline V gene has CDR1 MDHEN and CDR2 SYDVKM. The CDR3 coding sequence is TGTGCCAGCAGGGGATCTTTCAATCGGCCCCAGCATTTT. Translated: CASRGSFNRPQHF.

The CDR3 spells CASSQLQETQYF. The DNA for the CDR3 is TGCGCCAGCAGCCAACTTCAAGAGACCCAGTACTTC. The chain recombines TRBV4-1 with TRBJ2-5; D gene uncertain. The CDR3 extends over 12 amino acids. Trimming stripped 2 bases from V and 2 bases from J, with 3 bases between. Per germline, CDR1 MGHRA and CDR2 YSYEKL.

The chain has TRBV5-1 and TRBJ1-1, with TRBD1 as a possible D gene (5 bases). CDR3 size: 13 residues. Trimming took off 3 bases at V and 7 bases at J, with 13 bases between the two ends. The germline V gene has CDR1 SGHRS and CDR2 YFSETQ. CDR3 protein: CASSWSGDGEAFF. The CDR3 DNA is TGCGCCAGCAGCTGGAGTGGGGACGGTGAAGCTTTCTTT.

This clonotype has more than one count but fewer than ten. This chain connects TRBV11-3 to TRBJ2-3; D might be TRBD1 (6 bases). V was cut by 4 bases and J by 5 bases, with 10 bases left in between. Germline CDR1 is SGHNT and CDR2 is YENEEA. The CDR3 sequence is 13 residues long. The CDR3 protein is CASSSGDEDTQYF. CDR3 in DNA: TGTGCCAGCAGCTCAGGGGACGAAGATACGCAGTATTTT.

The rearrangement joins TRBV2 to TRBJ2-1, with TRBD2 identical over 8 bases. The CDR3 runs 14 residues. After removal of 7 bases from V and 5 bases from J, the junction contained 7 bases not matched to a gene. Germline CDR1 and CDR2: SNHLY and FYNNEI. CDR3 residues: CASNQRGGNNEQFF. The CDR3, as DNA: TGTGCCAGCAACCAACGGGGGGGAAACAATGAGCAGTTCTTC.

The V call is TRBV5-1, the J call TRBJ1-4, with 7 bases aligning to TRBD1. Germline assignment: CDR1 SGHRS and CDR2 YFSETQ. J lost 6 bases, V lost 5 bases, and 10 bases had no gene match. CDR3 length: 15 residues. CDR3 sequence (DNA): TGCGCCAGCAGTCCCCTAGAGGGGGCTGATGAAAAACTGTTTTTT. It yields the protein CASSPLEGADEKLFF.

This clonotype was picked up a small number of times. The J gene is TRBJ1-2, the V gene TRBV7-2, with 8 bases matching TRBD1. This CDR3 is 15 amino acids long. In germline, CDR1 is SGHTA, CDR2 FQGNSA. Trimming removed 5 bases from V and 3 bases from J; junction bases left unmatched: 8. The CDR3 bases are TGTGCCAGCAGCCCCAGGACAGGGAATCACTATGGCTACACCTTC. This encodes CASSPRTGNHYGYTF. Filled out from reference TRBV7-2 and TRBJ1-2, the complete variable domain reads GAGVSQSPSNKVTEKGKDVELRCDPISGHTALYWYRQSLGQGLEFLIYFQGNSAPDKSGLPSDRFSAERTGGSVSTLTIQRTQQEDSAVYLCASSPRTGNHYGYTFGSGTRLTVV.

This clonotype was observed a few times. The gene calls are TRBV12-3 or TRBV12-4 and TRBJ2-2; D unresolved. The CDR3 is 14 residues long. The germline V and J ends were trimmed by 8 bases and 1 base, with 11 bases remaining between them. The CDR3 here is CASPPGGNTGELFF. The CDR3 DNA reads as TGTGCCAGCCCTCCGGGCGGGAACACCGGGGAGCTGTTTTTT.

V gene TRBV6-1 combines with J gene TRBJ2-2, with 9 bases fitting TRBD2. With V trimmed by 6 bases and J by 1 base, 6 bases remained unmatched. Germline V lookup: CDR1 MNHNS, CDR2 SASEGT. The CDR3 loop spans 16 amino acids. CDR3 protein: CASRIIAGVNTGELFF. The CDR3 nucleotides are TGTGCCAGCAGGATCATAGCGGGGGTGAACACCGGGGAGCTGTTTTTT.

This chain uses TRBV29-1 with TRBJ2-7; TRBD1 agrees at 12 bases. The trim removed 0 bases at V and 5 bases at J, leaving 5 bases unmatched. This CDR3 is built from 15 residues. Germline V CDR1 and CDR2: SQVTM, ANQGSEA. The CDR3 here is CSVEDRGTGGHEQYF. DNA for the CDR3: TGCAGCGTTGAAGATCGAGGGACAGGGGGCCACGAGCAGTACTTC.